The 30 T cell receptor beta chains reported below all come from one sample, sequenced in a study of blood T cell repertoires in COVID-19. Profiling relied on immunoSEQ multiplex PCR, and the TCRdb table lists in-frame clones only, not all of them. Of roughly 25,000 clones listed, approximately 74% are singletons. The source material was peripheral blood. The receptors originated from a man in his fifties with COVID-19, enrolled during active disease.

This chain joins TRBV30 and TRBJ1-5; 9 nucleotides align to TRBD1. CDR1 is GTSNPN, CDR2 SVGIG, per germline (reference sequence). The CDR3 loop spans 15 amino acids. Germline trimming cut 7 bases from V and 0 bases from J; bases unmatched to any gene: 7. CDR3 DNA: TGTGCCTACAACCGACAGGGGGATAGCAATCAGCCCCAGCATTTT. As protein: CAYNRQGDSNQPQHF.

The chain employs TRBV27 and TRBJ2-3; tentative D call: TRBD1 (5 bases). V lost 3 bases and J lost 3, with 13 bases in between. CDR3 length: 15 residues. Germline values: CDR1 MNHEY, CDR2 SMNVEV (reference sequence). The CDR3 nucleotides read TGTGCCAGCAGTTTGGTGCAGGGAATAACAGATACGCAGTATTTT. Its translation is CASSLVQGITDTQYF.

V gene TRBV6-1 combines with J gene TRBJ1-2; D may be TRBD1 (6 bases). The CDR3 consists of 13 residues. The germline V gene encodes CDR1 MNHNS and CDR2 SASEGT. V was pared by 3 bases and J by 5 bases, with 10 bases between. The CDR3 sequence: CASSEGARYGYTF. The CDR3 coding sequence is TGTGCCAGCAGTGAGGGGGCGCGATATGGCTACACCTTC.

The genes are TRBV28 and TRBJ1-5; 9 positions match TRBD1. V was pared by 5 bases and J by 6 bases, with 8 bases of the junction left unmatched. The CDR3 contains 15 residues. Germline values: CDR1 MDHEN, CDR2 SYDVKM. This chain's CDR3 is CASSPQGALGQPQHF. CDR3 DNA sequence: TGTGCCAGCAGTCCACAGGGGGCGCTTGGTCAGCCCCAGCATTTT.

The CDR3 protein is CATSEGRRGGDTQYF. The CDR3 nucleotides read TGTGCCACCAGTGAAGGGCGGCGGGGGGGAGATACGCAGTATTTT. The rearrangement uses TRBV24-1 and TRBJ2-3; 9 nucleotides agree with TRBD2. This CDR3 is built from 15 residues. Germline CDR1 is KGHDR and CDR2 is SFDVKD. Unmatched junction bases numbered 6, after V lost 4 bases and J lost 5 bases.

The V and J genes are TRBV18 and TRBJ1-3; D not resolved. From germline, CDR1 is KGHSH and CDR2 LQKENI. The V and J ends lost 2 bases and 0 bases respectively, with 20 bases between them. This CDR3 contains 19 residues. CDR3 in amino acids: CASSPFGGRLEFSGNTIYF. Here the CDR3 DNA reads TGTGCCAGCTCACCATTTGGTGGCCGACTCGAGTTCTCTGGAAACACCATATATTTT.

This clone was counted once. The gene calls are TRBV28 and TRBJ2-3; 8 nucleotides agree with TRBD2. V shed 8 bases and J 7 bases; nucleotides not matched to a gene: 14. The CDR3 consists of 15 residues. Germline values: CDR1 MDHEN, CDR2 SYDVKM. DNA for the CDR3: TGTGCCAGCTTACCCCTCCTCAGCGGGGGTTATACGCAGTATTTT. It specifies CASLPLLSGGYTQYF.

The chain has TRBV28 and TRBJ1-1, with TRBD1 matching 7 bases. J lost 2 bases, V lost 2 bases, and 20 bases had no gene match. Germline CDR1 reads MDHEN; CDR2 reads SYDVKM. CDR3 length equals 20 residues. In DNA form, the CDR3 reads TGTGCCAGCAGTTTAGTTTTGGGACCAAGGGGGGACAGATTCAACACTGAAGCTTTCTTT. Translated, it gives CASSLVLGPRGDRFNTEAFF.

This clone was picked up a small number of times. The J gene is TRBJ1-3, the V gene TRBV14; D perhaps matches TRBD1 (5 bases). CDR3 length equals 16 residues. Germline V gives CDR1 SGHDN, CDR2 FVKESK. V dropped 1 base and J dropped 2 bases, with 12 bases sitting between them. Here the CDR3 reads CASSQVGGVTGNTIYF. Written as DNA, the CDR3 is TGTGCCAGCAGCCAAGTGGGGGGAGTTACTGGAAACACCATATATTTT.

This rearrangement joins TRBV19 to TRBJ1-6; no clear D gene. The germline CDR1 and CDR2 sequences are LNHDA and SQIVND (reference sequence). The CDR3 is made up of 12 amino acids. V gave up 8 bases and J gave up 8 bases, with 10 bases separating them. DNA of the CDR3: TGTGCCAGTTCGGGTCTGGATTCACCCCTCCACTTT. It specifies CASSGLDSPLHF.

The sample holds a few counts of this clone. The J gene is TRBJ2-5, the V gene TRBV5-1, with 8 bases lining up with TRBD2. After removal of 3 bases from V and 2 bases from J, the junction contained 9 bases not matched to a gene. The CDR3 spans 16 residues. Germline CDR1 is SGHRS and CDR2 is YFSETQ. Here the CDR3 reads CASSSTGGRKQETQYF. The CDR3 DNA is TGCGCCAGCAGCTCAACGGGGGGGCGGAAGCAAGAGACCCAGTACTTC.

V is TRBV25-1 and J is TRBJ1-1, with D perhaps TRBD1 (5 bases). With 7 bases removed from V and 5 bases from J, the gap between germline ends came to 11 bases. Germline CDR1 reads MGHDK; CDR2 reads SYGVNS. The length of the CDR3 is 12 residues. The CDR3 DNA sequence: TGTGCCAGCACGGACACTCGAACTGAAGCTTTCTTT. Protein: CASTDTRTEAFF.

The chain recombines TRBV6-5 with TRBJ2-5; tentatively, D is TRBD2 (6 bases). Looked up from germline, CDR1 is MNHEY and CDR2 is SVGAGI. V lost 6 bases to trimming and J lost 2 bases, with 13 bases between them. The CDR3 is made up of 14 amino acids. This CDR3 reads CASSRGGTQETQYF. The CDR3 DNA reads TGTGCCAGCAGCCGAGGAGGGACTCAAGAGACCCAGTACTTC.

This clone was seen more than once but under ten times. The CDR3: CASSELAGGQETQYF. The DNA for the CDR3 is TGTGCCAGCAGTGAATTAGCGGGGGGGCAAGAGACCCAGTACTTC. The chain employs TRBV6-1 and TRBJ2-5; 11 nucleotides align to TRBD2. The CDR3 is made up of 15 amino acids. Germline values: CDR1 MNHNS, CDR2 SASEGT. Unmatched junction bases numbered 1, after V lost 2 bases and J lost 2 bases.

This clone was seen only a few times. The rearrangement uses TRBV7-2 and TRBJ2-7; possibly TRBD1 for D (6 bases). The germline gives CDR1 SGHTA, CDR2 FQGNSA. V lost 5 bases, J lost 0 bases, and 11 bases lay in between. This CDR3 has 14 residues. Written as DNA, the CDR3 is TGTGCCAGCAGCCCCCAGGGGAGCTCCTACGAGCAGTACTTC. Translated, it gives CASSPQGSSYEQYF. The full variable domain, completed using reference TRBV7-2 and TRBJ2-7, is GAGVSQSPSNKVTEKGKDVELRCDPISGHTALYWYRQSLGQGLEFLIYFQGNSAPDKSGLPSDRFSAERTGGSVSTLTIQRTQQEDSAVYLCASSPQGSSYEQYFGPGTRLTVT.

V gene TRBV28 combines with J gene TRBJ1-2, with D possibly TRBD1 on 5 matching bases. V lost 7 bases and J 2 bases, leaving 14 bases between the germline ends. This CDR3 comprises 14 residues. In germline, CDR1 is MDHEN, CDR2 SYDVKM. CDR3 sequence (DNA): TGTGCCAGCACCCCGCAGGGCGTAAACTATGGCTACACCTTC. It specifies CASTPQGVNYGYTF.

This clone was observed a handful of times. V is TRBV30 and J is TRBJ2-3; 7 positions match TRBD2. Germline V gives CDR1 GTSNPN, CDR2 SVGIG (reference sequence). The CDR3 loop spans 13 amino acids. V shed 1 base, J shed 4 bases, and the junction held 2 bases outside the gene matches. CDR3 amino acids: CAWSGSGADTQYF. CDR3 sequence (DNA): TGTGCCTGGAGTGGGAGCGGGGCAGATACGCAGTATTTT.

The genes are TRBV10-1 and TRBJ2-7; maybe TRBD2 (6 bases). Germline assignment: CDR1 WNHNN and CDR2 SYGVQD (reference sequence). V gave up 5 bases and J gave up 7 bases, with 24 bases separating them. This CDR3 has 16 amino acids. CDR3 DNA: TGCGCCAGCAGTTCCCTGGAGGGCTACGATCTACGAGAGCAGTACTTC. Encoded protein: CASSSLEGYDLREQYF.

The gene calls are TRBV27 and TRBJ2-3; 8 nucleotides line up with TRBD2. Germline V gene data show CDR1 as MNHEY and CDR2 as SMNVEV (reference sequence). The CDR3 runs to 15 residues. J lost 3 bases, V lost 8 bases, and 10 bases had no gene match. The CDR3 here is CASGRGGRGTDTQYF. The CDR3 coding sequence is TGTGCCAGCGGACGGGGGGGCCGAGGGACAGATACGCAGTATTTT.

In this sample, this clone turned up a few times. V gene TRBV7-9 combines with J gene TRBJ1-3; the D gene is possibly TRBD1 (6 bases). The germline V gene has CDR1 SEHNR and CDR2 FQNEAQ (reference sequence). This CDR3 is 16 amino acids long. V was cut by 5 bases and J by 1 base, with 15 bases left in between. The CDR3 nucleotides read TGTGCCAGCAGCCCCGCCCGGACAGTATCTGGAAACACCATATATTTT. Residues: CASSPARTVSGNTIYF.

This chain connects TRBV6-1 to TRBJ1-6; a possible D gene is TRBD1 (5 bases). CDR3 length equals 17 residues. V lost 4 bases and J 3 bases, leaving 16 bases between the germline ends. Germline lookup yields CDR1 MNHNS and CDR2 SASEGT. CDR3 sequence reads: CASSGETAPFYNSPLHF. Written as DNA, the CDR3 is TGTGCCAGCAGTGGTGAGACAGCTCCTTTCTATAATTCACCCCTCCACTTT.

The rearrangement uses TRBV29-1 and TRBJ1-4; the D gene is possibly TRBD1 (5 bases). CDR3 size: 14 residues. Germline V lookup: CDR1 SQVTM, CDR2 ANQGSEA. V was pared by 4 bases and J by 0 bases, with 9 bases between. The CDR3: CSVGGGTTNEKLFF. The CDR3 DNA is TGCAGCGTTGGGGGGGGAACAACTAATGAAAAACTGTTTTTT.

The genes are TRBV11-2 and TRBJ2-1, with 10 bases that match TRBD1. V lost 7 bases to trimming and J lost 5 bases; unmatched junction nucleotides: 11. The length of the CDR3 is 16 residues. CDR1 is SGHAT and CDR2 is FQNNGV in the germline V gene. The CDR3, as DNA: TGTGCCAGCAACCGCCGAGACAGGGGGCTGGACAATGAGCAGTTCTTC. Translating it yields CASNRRDRGLDNEQFF. The full variable domain, completed using reference TRBV11-2 and TRBJ2-1, is EAGVAQSPRYKIIEKRQSVAFWCNPISGHATLYWYQQILGQGPKLLIQFQNNGVVDDSQLPKDRFSAERLKGVDSTLKIQPAKLEDSAVYLCASNRRDRGLDNEQFFGPGTRLTVL.

This chain connects TRBV6-1 to TRBJ2-2; 8 bases are shared with TRBD2. The V gene's germline CDR1 is MNHNS and CDR2 SASEGT. The ends lost 3 bases at V and 0 bases at J; junction bases unmatched: 0. The CDR3 is made up of 15 amino acids. CDR3 residues: CASSEGLANTGELFF. DNA of the CDR3: TGTGCCAGCAGTGAGGGACTAGCGAACACCGGGGAGCTGTTTTTT.

The V and J genes are TRBV4-1 and TRBJ2-7, with D possibly matching TRBD2 (6 bases). The CDR3 runs to 16 residues. In germline, CDR1 is MGHRA, CDR2 YSYEKL. Between the trimmed V and J ends, which lost 0 bases and 2 bases, there was a span of 14 bases. The CDR3 DNA follows: TGCGCCAGCAGCCAAGATCGAGTAGCGGAGGCCTACGAGCAGTACTTC. It yields the protein CASSQDRVAEAYEQYF.

CDR3 nucleotide sequence: TGTGCCAGCAGTGACTGGAACAGGGGGCCCGGGGAGCTGTTTTTT. It encodes CASSDWNRGPGELFF. The V gene is TRBV6-4, the J gene TRBJ2-2, with 9 nucleotides matching TRBD1. CDR1 and CDR2 (germline): MRHNA, SNTAGT. The CDR3 is made up of 15 amino acids. The V gene end was trimmed by 1 base and the J gene end by 6 bases; junction bases not matched to a gene: 3.

The V call is TRBV4-1, the J call TRBJ1-1; perhaps TRBD1 as D (5 bases). The CDR3 extends over 11 amino acids. The V end lost 4 bases, the J end lost 10 bases, and 10 bases lay between the germline ends. Germline values: CDR1 MGHRA, CDR2 YSYEKL. DNA for the CDR3: TGCGCCAGCAGCCGAGGCCAGGGAGCTTTCTTT. It is translated as CASSRGQGAFF.

The rearrangement joins TRBV4-1 to TRBJ2-3; TRBD2 is a possible D gene (7 bases). Germline-derived CDR1 and CDR2 are MGHRA and YSYEKL. The CDR3 runs to 17 residues. V dropped 4 bases and J dropped 5 bases, with 22 bases sitting between them. The CDR3 nucleotides read TGCGCCAGCAGCCGGCCACTGACTAGGGGGGGAGGAGATACGCAGTATTTT. Translated: CASSRPLTRGGGDTQYF.

This clone was seen a few times. This chain joins TRBV28 and TRBJ1-5, with 7 bases lining up with TRBD1. Germline-derived CDR1 and CDR2 are MDHEN and SYDVKM. V lost 6 bases and J lost 7; bases outside the gene matches: 15. This CDR3 is built from 16 residues. The CDR3, as DNA: TGTGCCAGCAGAATCCGGGACAGCCTAGGGAACCAGCCCCAGCATTTT. Amino acids: CASRIRDSLGNQPQHF.

The chain employs TRBV19 and TRBJ1-1; D is unresolved. Germline CDR1 and CDR2: LNHDA and SQIVND (reference sequence). The V end was cut by 3 bases, the J end by 5 bases, with 16 bases between. The length of the CDR3 is 15 residues. CDR3 region: CASSMIRVGETEAFF. The CDR3 coding sequence is TGTGCCAGTAGTATGATACGGGTTGGAGAGACTGAAGCTTTCTTT.